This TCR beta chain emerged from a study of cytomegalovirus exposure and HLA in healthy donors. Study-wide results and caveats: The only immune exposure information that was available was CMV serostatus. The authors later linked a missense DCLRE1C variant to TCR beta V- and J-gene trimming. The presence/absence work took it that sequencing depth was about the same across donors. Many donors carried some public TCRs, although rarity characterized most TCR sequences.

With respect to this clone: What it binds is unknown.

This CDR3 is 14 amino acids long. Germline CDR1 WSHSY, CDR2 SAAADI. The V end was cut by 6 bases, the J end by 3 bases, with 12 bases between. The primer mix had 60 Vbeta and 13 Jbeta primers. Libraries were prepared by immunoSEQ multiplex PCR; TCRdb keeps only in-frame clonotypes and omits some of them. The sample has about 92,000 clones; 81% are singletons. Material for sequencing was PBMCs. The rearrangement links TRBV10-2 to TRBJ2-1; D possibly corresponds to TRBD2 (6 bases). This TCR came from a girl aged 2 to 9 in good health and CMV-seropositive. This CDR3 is CASRSGGNYNEQFF. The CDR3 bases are TGCGCCAGCAGATCTGGCGGGAACTACAATGAGCAGTTCTTC.